Below, 28 T cell receptor beta chains from the same sample are listed, as sequenced in a study of OX40 agonist ivuxolimab in advanced cancers. Generated by immunoSEQ multiplex PCR, the TCRdb table keeps only in-frame clones and is missing some. The sample holds around 64,000 clones; 84% are singletons and the top ten take 7.5% to 9%. Sequenced here: CD4+ or CD8+ T cells sorted from blood, sampled in a trial of the OX40 agonist ivuxolimab. The receptors shown here come from an adult with an advanced solid tumor such as melanoma, head and neck, liver or kidney cancer.

V gene TRBV9 combines with J gene TRBJ1-2; 7 bases are a match to TRBD1. Germline CDR1 and CDR2: SGDLS and YYNGEE. V was pared by 3 bases and J by 7 bases, with 9 bases of the junction left unmatched. The CDR3 covers 14 residues. Here the CDR3 reads CASSALQGRGGYTF. The CDR3 DNA is TGTGCCAGCAGCGCCTTACAGGGGCGGGGTGGCTACACCTTC. Variable domain in full (rest from reference TRBV9 and TRBJ1-2): DSGVTQTPKHLITATGQRVTLRCSPRSGDLSVYWYQQSLDQGLQFLIQYYNGEERAKGNILERFSAQQFPDLHSELNLSSLELGDSALYFCASSALQGRGGYTFGSGTRLTVV.

The chain is built from TRBV6-5 and TRBJ1-5, with D possibly matching TRBD1 (5 bases). There are 14 residues in the CDR3. Trimming cost V 6 bases and J 7 bases, with 16 bases left between them. Germline CDR1 and CDR2: MNHEY and SVGAGI. The CDR3 nucleotides read TGTGCCAGCAGAGCCTCCGGGGGGGACCAGCCCCAGCATTTT. Its protein is CASRASGGDQPQHF.

This chain connects TRBV4-1 to TRBJ2-7; D may be TRBD1 (7 bases). V dropped 4 bases and J dropped 5 bases, with 15 bases sitting between them. Per germline, CDR1 MGHRA and CDR2 YSYEKL. The CDR3 is made up of 14 amino acids. CDR3 nucleotide sequence: TGCGCCAGCAGCCGCAGACAGGGAGGCGACGAGCAGTACTTC. Its translation is CASSRRQGGDEQYF.

The chain combines TRBV2 with TRBJ1-1, with 7 nucleotides matching TRBD1. The trim removed 7 bases at V and 4 bases at J, leaving 9 bases unmatched. The length of the CDR3 is 14 residues. The germline gives CDR1 SNHLY, CDR2 FYNNEI. In DNA form, the CDR3 reads TGTGCCAGCATTAGACAGGGAGGCGGCACTGAAGCTTTCTTT. As protein: CASIRQGGGTEAFF.

CDR3 nucleotide sequence: TGTGCCAGCAGTTACGAACTAGCGGCAGAGACCCAGTACTTC. As protein: CASSYELAAETQYF. J is TRBJ2-5 and V is TRBV6-6; 8 bases map to TRBD2. Germline V gives CDR1 MNHNY, CDR2 SVGAGI (reference sequence). The CDR3 runs 14 residues. V dropped 2 bases and J dropped 4; count of bases not matched to a gene: 3.

The genes are TRBV5-6 and TRBJ2-7, with 7 bases matching TRBD1. CDR1 is SGHDT and CDR2 is YYEEEE in the germline V gene. This CDR3 spans 13 amino acids. The J segment lost 1 base and the V segment lost 5 bases, leaving 3 bases of the junction unmatched. DNA of the CDR3: TGTGCCAGCAGGCACAGGGGATCCTACGAGCAGTACTTC. Its protein product is CASRHRGSYEQYF.

In this sample, this clone turned up once. The rearrangement joins TRBV6-5 to TRBJ2-1, with a tentative D call TRBD1 (5 bases). CDR1 is MNHEY and CDR2 is SVGAGI in the germline V gene. V gave up 3 bases and J gave up 8 bases, with 11 bases separating them. This CDR3 is 13 amino acids long. CDR3 amino acids: CASSYGARYEQFF. In DNA, the CDR3 is TGTGCCAGCAGTTATGGGGCTCGGTATGAGCAGTTCTTC.

V and J are TRBV5-1 and TRBJ2-3, with D possibly TRBD1 on 6 matching bases. This CDR3 contains 15 residues. Germline-derived CDR1 and CDR2 are SGHRS and YFSETQ. Between the trimmed V and J ends, which lost 3 bases and 4 bases, there was a span of 15 bases. Written as DNA, the CDR3 is TGCGCCAGCAGCTGGGAATCGCAGGGGTCAGATACGCAGTATTTT. Protein sequence: CASSWESQGSDTQYF. Drawing the rest from reference TRBV5-1 and TRBJ2-3, the complete variable domain is KAGVTQTPRYLIKTRGQQVTLSCSPISGHRSVSWYQQTPGQGLQFLFEYFSETQRNKGNFPGRFSGRQFSNSRSEMNVSTLELGDSALYLCASSWESQGSDTQYFGPGTRLTVL.

This chain joins TRBV4-3 and TRBJ1-2; 7 bases are a match to TRBD1. With 0 bases clipped from V and 5 bases from J, the junction kept 6 bases outside the gene matches. Germline CDR1 reads LGHNA; CDR2 reads YSLEER. CDR3 size: 15 residues. Written as DNA, the CDR3 is TGCGCCAGCAGCCAAGACGGGACAGTCTATTATGGCTACACCTTC. Protein: CASSQDGTVYYGYTF.

This chain joins TRBV5-1 and TRBJ1-1, with D unresolved. This CDR3 comprises 14 residues. The germline V and J ends were trimmed by 2 bases and 1 base, with 9 bases remaining between them. CDR1 and CDR2 (germline): SGHRS, YFSETQ. The CDR3 reads CASSLPGPNTEAFF. CDR3 in DNA: TGCGCCAGCAGCTTACCGGGCCCGAACACTGAAGCTTTCTTT.

There are a few counts of this clone. The chain uses TRBV4-2 and TRBJ2-7; 8 nucleotides match TRBD2. V shed 0 bases, J shed 1 base, and the junction held 5 bases outside the gene matches. This CDR3 has 16 amino acids. CDR1 is LGHNA and CDR2 is YNFKEQ in the germline V gene. CDR3 DNA sequence: TGTGCCAGCAGCCAAGAAGAGCGGGGGACTTCCTACGAGCAGTACTTC. It codes for CASSQEERGTSYEQYF.

V gene TRBV4-1 combines with J gene TRBJ2-7, with 7 positions matching TRBD2. Trimming removed 2 bases from V and 3 bases from J; junction bases left unmatched: 7. The CDR3 covers 15 residues. Germline CDR1 and CDR2: MGHRA and YSYEKL. The CDR3 loop reads CASSQLREAYYEQYF. CDR3 nucleotides: TGCGCCAGCAGCCAACTTCGGGAGGCCTACTACGAGCAGTACTTC.

The CDR3 coding sequence is TGCGCCAGCAGCCAAGGCACAGGGGGCACAGATACGCAGTATTTT. It specifies CASSQGTGGTDTQYF. This sequence joins TRBV4-3 and TRBJ2-3, with 7 nucleotides matching TRBD1. The ends lost 1 base at V and 1 base at J; junction bases unmatched: 2. Per the germline V gene, CDR1 is LGHNA and CDR2 is YSLEER. There are 15 residues in the CDR3.

The chain has TRBV7-9 and TRBJ2-3, with D possibly matching TRBD1 (6 bases). Looked up from germline, CDR1 is SEHNR and CDR2 is FQNEAQ (reference sequence). CDR3 length: 14 amino acids. Trimming cost V 5 bases and J 4 bases, with 13 bases left between them. CDR3 sequence: CASSPQRTADTQYF. Here the CDR3 DNA reads TGTGCCAGCAGCCCCCAAAGGACAGCAGATACGCAGTATTTT. The full variable domain, completed using reference TRBV7-9 and TRBJ2-3, is DTGVSQNPRHKITKRGQNVTFRCDPISEHNRLYWYRQTLGQGPEFLTYFQNEAQLEKSRLLSDRFSAERPKGSFSTLEIQRTEQGDSAMYLCASSPQRTADTQYFGPGTRLTVL.

The chain uses TRBV2 and TRBJ2-7; 8 positions match TRBD1. V shed 6 bases, J shed 3 bases, and the junction held 7 bases outside the gene matches. Looked up from germline, CDR1 is SNHLY and CDR2 is FYNNEI. This CDR3 has 14 amino acids. The CDR3 sequence is CASRGTGILYEQYF. CDR3 DNA: TGTGCCAGCAGGGGGACAGGCATCCTCTACGAGCAGTACTTC.

Note on this clone: At one end, the junction sequence differs from germline, possibly due to a read error. The rearrangement joins TRBV7-2 to TRBJ2-7, with 7 bases aligning to TRBD2. This CDR3 comprises 15 residues. Germline lookup yields CDR1 SGHTA and CDR2 FQGNSA. The CDR3 DNA follows: TGCGCCAGCAGCCAAGGGCCTAGCGGTACCTACGAGCAGTACTTC. This codes for CASSQGPSGTYEQYF.

This rearrangement joins TRBV27 to TRBJ1-3, with no clear D. V lost 2 bases and J lost 4, with 9 bases in between. The CDR3 has 14 amino acids. Germline values: CDR1 MNHEY, CDR2 SMNVEV (reference sequence). CDR3 protein: CASSLRECGNTIYF. DNA of the CDR3: TGTGCCAGCAGTTTAAGGGAATGCGGAAACACCATATATTTT.

The CDR3 reads CASSLHRPGLPDTQYF. The CDR3 coding sequence is TGTGCCAGCAGCTTACATAGACCGGGACTGCCAGATACGCAGTATTTT. The genes are TRBV7-9 and TRBJ2-3; possibly TRBD2 for D (6 bases). Trimming shortened V by 2 bases and J by 4 bases, and 16 bases separated the two germline ends. CDR1 and CDR2 (germline): SEHNR, FQNEAQ (reference sequence). The CDR3 runs 16 residues.

This clone came up once. This chain joins TRBV10-3 and TRBJ1-1; TRBD1 might be the D (5 bases). V shed 2 bases and J shed 4 bases, with 8 bases lying between them. The germline V gene encodes CDR1 ENHRY and CDR2 SYGVKD. The CDR3 runs to 13 residues. The CDR3 reads CAISEMGGTEAFF. CDR3 bases: TGTGCCATCAGTGAGATGGGGGGCACTGAAGCTTTCTTT.

The rearrangement links TRBV28 to TRBJ2-1, with 11 bases lining up with TRBD2. The CDR3 extends over 14 amino acids. CDR1 and CDR2 from the germline V gene are MDHEN and SYDVKM. V gave up 4 bases and J gave up 10 bases; unmatched junction bases: 6. CDR3 sequence: CASSSGLAEEEQFF. The CDR3, as DNA: TGTGCCAGCAGTTCGGGACTAGCGGAGGAGGAGCAGTTCTTC.

V usage is TRBV28 and J usage is TRBJ2-1; D unclear. CDR1 and CDR2 from the germline V gene are MDHEN and SYDVKM. The CDR3 spans 13 residues. Trimming stripped 3 bases from V and 7 bases from J, with 10 bases between. CDR3: CASSLFRRNEQFF. The CDR3 nucleotides read TGTGCCAGCAGTTTGTTCAGGAGAAATGAGCAGTTCTTC.

V is TRBV7-2 and J is TRBJ1-5, with 9 positions matching TRBD1. Trimming took 1 base from V and 5 from J; bases not matched to a gene: 6. The CDR3 runs to 16 residues. Germline lookup yields CDR1 SGHTA and CDR2 FQGNSA. The CDR3 DNA follows: TGTGCCAGCAGCTTAGGAGGTACAGGGGGCTATCAGCCCCAGCATTTT. Translated: CASSLGGTGGYQPQHF. The whole variable domain, remainder taken from reference TRBV7-2 and TRBJ1-5, is GAGVSQSPSNKVTEKGKDVELRCDPISGHTALYWYRQSLGQGLEFLIYFQGNSAPDKSGLPSDRFSAERTGGSVSTLTIQRTQQEDSAVYLCASSLGGTGGYQPQHFGDGTRLSIL.

The chain recombines TRBV20-1 with TRBJ1-2; D remains unclear. The CDR3 extends over 11 amino acids. Trimming removed 3 bases from V and 8 bases from J, with 10 bases in between. Germline CDR1 is DFQATT and CDR2 is SNEGSKA (reference sequence). The CDR3 region is CSARVGGGYTF. The CDR3 nucleotides are TGCAGTGCTAGGGTGGGAGGAGGCTACACCTTC.

The chain recombines TRBV2 with TRBJ2-3, with TRBD1 identical over 9 bases. Trimming took 10 bases from V and 1 from J; bases not matched to a gene: 9. This CDR3 is 15 amino acids long. Germline V gene sequence: CDR1 SNHLY, CDR2 FYNNEI. This CDR3 reads CATAAGQGRTDTQYF. The CDR3 bases are TGTGCCACCGCGGCTGGACAGGGGCGCACAGATACGCAGTATTTT.

V usage is TRBV7-2 and J usage is TRBJ2-7; tentative D call: TRBD2 (5 bases). Trimming took off 5 bases at V and 4 bases at J, with 15 bases between the two ends. The germline V gene has CDR1 SGHTA and CDR2 FQGNSA. This CDR3 region has 14 residues. In DNA, the CDR3 is TGTGCCAGCAGCGCGACTACGGGCATTTACGAGCAGTACTTC. It is translated as CASSATTGIYEQYF. Supplemented by reference TRBV7-2 and TRBJ2-7, the full variable domain reads GAGVSQSPSNKVTEKGKDVELRCDPISGHTALYWYRQSLGQGLEFLIYFQGNSAPDKSGLPSDRFSAERTGGSVSTLTIQRTQQEDSAVYLCASSATTGIYEQYFGPGTRLTVT.

This chain uses TRBV19 with TRBJ2-5; D possibly corresponds to TRBD1 (6 bases). The CDR3 runs to 15 residues. The V and J ends lost 3 bases and 2 bases respectively, with 13 bases between them. The germline CDR1 and CDR2 sequences are LNHDA and SQIVND (reference sequence). The CDR3 reads CASSISQGRQETQYF. CDR3 DNA: TGTGCCAGTAGTATTAGTCAGGGGCGTCAAGAGACCCAGTACTTC.

The chain is built from TRBV19 and TRBJ1-1, with a weak D call TRBD1 (6 bases). Trimming took off 5 bases at V and 1 base at J, with 14 bases between the two ends. This CDR3 has 15 residues. Germline values: CDR1 LNHDA, CDR2 SQIVND (reference sequence). As DNA, the CDR3 is TGTGCCAGTAGTCGCGGGGGCGTGAAGAACACTGAAGCTTTCTTT. This gives the protein CASSRGGVKNTEAFF.

The chain links TRBV7-6 to TRBJ1-5; the match to TRBD1 covers 7 bases. The CDR3 has 18 amino acids. CDR1 is SGHVS, CDR2 FNYEAQ, per germline. J was trimmed by 1 base and V by 6 bases; bases with no gene match: 15. CDR3 bases: TGTGCCAGCAGGAGTTCGACAGGGAATTTTAGGAGCAATCAGCCCCAGCATTTT. This encodes CASRSSTGNFRSNQPQHF.